This T cell receptor beta chain is from a study of identical twins. As concerns this clonotype: Its target is not known.

Study-level results: The study based its conclusions on cross-sectional statistical analysis and did not follow the same donors.

The CDR3 is 13 residues long. V lost 4 bases to trimming and J lost 9 bases; unmatched junction nucleotides: 5. Germline V CDR1 and CDR2: MNHNY, SVGAGI (reference sequence). MiXCR, applied by TCRdb to the 5' RACE reads, yields one record per CDR3 protein. The sample shows approximately 160 distinct CDR3 sequences, over 70% of them seen only once. The sequence was obtained from a woman between 18 and 30 years old in good health. This table probably holds off-target reads from a library built for another chain. The rearrangement links TRBV6-6 to TRBJ2-1, with TRBD1 matching over 8 bases. Sequencing was done on a sample of CD4+ T cells sorted from blood. Here the CDR3 DNA reads TGTGCCAGCAGTTTCCAGGGGGCCGGTGAGCAGTTCTTC. Amino acids: CASSFQGAGEQFF.